A selection of T cell receptor beta chains follows, all from one sample in a study of blood T cell repertoires in COVID-19. Measured with immunoSEQ multiplex PCR; TCRdb has only the in-frame clones, and not every one. The sample has 150,000 to 250,000 clones; about 80% are singletons. Sample: PBMCs or T cells enriched from blood (not recorded which). The receptors stem from a man in his forties who had recovered from COVID-19. Both conserved end residues are part of each CDR3. A D gene is named only where the DNA matches it firmly. Clone size is shown for a subset of rows, as once, few, many or a class of expanded clone.

clone_size | j_call | v_call | d_call | cdr3_aa | cdr3_nt
. | TRBJ1-2 | TRBV24-1 | . | CATSDINRDGGYTF | TGTGCCACCAGTGACATTAACAGGGATGGGGGCTACACCTTC
. | TRBJ2-1 | TRBV7-9 | TRBD2 | CASSSSGGSSYNEQFF | TGTGCCAGCAGCTCTAGCGGGGGGAGCTCCTACAATGAGCAGTTCTTC
. | TRBJ1-6 | TRBV9 | . | CASSYDRSNSPLHF | TGTGCCAGCAGCTATGACAGGAGCAATTCACCCCTCCACTTT
. | TRBJ2-3 | TRBV30 | TRBD2 | CAWRSTSGGLTQYF | TGTGCCTGGAGATCTACTAGCGGGGGGCTTACGCAGTATTTT
. | TRBJ2-7 | TRBV6-5 | . | CASSYSQGTYEQYF | TGTGCCAGCAGTTACTCCCAGGGCACCTACGAGCAGTACTTC
. | TRBJ2-2 | TRBV27 | . | CASSLIETGTGELFF | TGTGCCAGCAGTTTAATAGAGACTGGCACCGGGGAGCTGTTTTTT
few | TRBJ2-7 | TRBV7-9 | TRBD1 | CASSQGGQGKTYEQYF | TGTGCCAGCAGCCAAGGGGGCCAGGGCAAAACGTACGAGCAGTACTTC
few | TRBJ1-6 | TRBV4-2 | . | CASSPTGKSYNSPLHF | TGTGCCAGCAGTCCTACAGGGAAGTCCTATAATTCACCCCTCCACTTT
. | TRBJ1-5 | TRBV6-5 | TRBD1 | CASSTGQGGQPQHF | TGTGCCAGCAGCACCGGACAGGGAGGTCAGCCCCAGCATTTT
. | TRBJ1-1 | TRBV6-5 | . | CASRGQLNTEAFF | TGTGCCAGCAGGGGGCAGTTGAACACTGAAGCTTTCTTT
. | TRBJ2-1 | TRBV11-3 | TRBD2 | CASSPGLAGGQEQFF | TGTGCCAGCAGCCCCGGACTAGCGGGGGGACAAGAGCAGTTCTTC
. | TRBJ2-1 | TRBV30 | TRBD2 | CASLAGEHNEQFF | TGTGCCTCCCTAGCGGGGGAGCACAATGAGCAGTTCTTC
. | TRBJ2-3 | TRBV24-1 | TRBD2 | CATSAPGGGAGDTQYF | TGTGCCACCAGTGCACCTGGCGGGGGGGCGGGAGATACGCAGTATTTT
. | TRBJ1-2 | TRBV28 | . | CAAQGNYGYTF | TGTGCCGCACAGGGAAACTATGGCTACACCTTC
. | TRBJ2-7 | TRBV4-1 | TRBD1 | CASSQTQGAGEQYF | TGCGCCAGCAGCCAAACCCAGGGGGCTGGGGAGCAGTACTTC
few | TRBJ1-5 | TRBV12-3/TRBV12-4 | . | CASSGQINQPQHF | TGTGCCAGCAGCGGACAGATAAATCAGCCCCAGCATTTT
. | TRBJ2-1 | TRBV19 | TRBD2 | CASSRTLAGGLFVSREQFF | TGTGCCAGTAGTAGAACCCTAGCGGGGGGGCTGTTTGTGTCGCGTGAGCAGTTCTTC
. | TRBJ1-6 | TRBV7-6 | . | CASSLAGGRNSPLHF | TGTGCCAGCAGCTTAGCGGGGGGAAGGAATTCACCCCTCCACTTT
. | TRBJ1-6 | TRBV6-1 | . | CASSVAGRRYNSPLHF | TGTGCCAGCAGTGTTGCAGGGCGTAGGTATAATTCACCCCTCCACTTT
. | TRBJ2-5 | TRBV5-1 | TRBD1 | CASSWGQGTWETQYF | TGCGCCAGCAGCTGGGGACAGGGGACCTGGGAGACCCAGTACTTC
. | TRBJ2-2 | TRBV28 | . | CAVDNRNTGELFF | TGTGCCGTCGACAACAGGAACACCGGGGAGCTGTTTTTT
. | TRBJ2-7 | TRBV15 | . | CATRKFTKGNGGLSSSSYEQYF | TGTGCCACCAGAAAATTCACAAAGGGAAACGGAGGGTTATCTTCGAGCTCCTACGAGCAGTACTTC
few | TRBJ2-2 | TRBV14 | . | CASSRGLRGELFF | TGTGCCAGCAGCAGGGGCCTAAGGGGGGAGCTGTTTTTT
few | TRBJ2-2 | TRBV4-2 | TRBD2 | CASSLAGGLGELFF | TGTGCCAGCAGTCTAGCGGGGGGGTTGGGGGAGCTGTTTTTT
. | TRBJ1-1 | TRBV7-6 | TRBD1 | CASSLYDRGRPEAFF | TGTGCCAGCAGCTTATACGACAGGGGGAGGCCTGAAGCTTTCTTT
few | TRBJ2-7 | TRBV2 | . | CASRRTGWEQYF | TGTGCCAGCAGGAGGACGGGGTGGGAGCAGTACTTC
. | TRBJ2-5 | TRBV11-2 | . | CASSLLTSLTETQYF | TGTGCCAGCAGCCTATTGACTAGTCTCACAGAGACCCAGTACTTC
. | TRBJ2-3 | TRBV7-2 | . | CASSLAAGAREQYF | TGTGCCAGCAGCTTAGCAGCAGGGGCGCGAGAGCAGTATTTT
. | TRBJ1-6 | TRBV12-3/TRBV12-4 | . | CASSPGHVLHF | TGTGCCAGCAGTCCCGGACACGTCCTCCACTTT
. | TRBJ1-2 | TRBV19 | . | CASSIGLNYGYTF | TGTGCCAGTAGTATAGGACTTAACTATGGCTACACCTTC
. | TRBJ2-2 | TRBV4-3 | . | CASSQETRPWNTGELFF | TGCGCCAGCAGCCAAGAAACTAGGCCCTGGAACACCGGGGAGCTGTTTTTT
once | TRBJ1-2 | TRBV29-1 | TRBD1 | CSGGDGTANYGYTF | TGCAGCGGGGGGGATGGGACAGCTAACTATGGCTACACCTTC
. | TRBJ1-1 | TRBV6-5 | TRBD1 | CASSSPRGTEEAFF | TGTGCCAGCAGTTCCCCACGGGGGACAGAAGAAGCTTTCTTT
. | TRBJ1-1 | TRBV5-1 | TRBD1 | CASSMTGGDTEAFF | TGCGCCAGCAGCATGACAGGGGGGGACACTGAAGCTTTCTTT
. | TRBJ2-1 | TRBV10-1 | TRBD2 | CASSPGLAGEQFF | TGCGCCAGCAGCCCAGGGCTAGCGGGTGAGCAGTTCTTC
. | TRBJ1-5 | TRBV28 | TRBD1 | CATRDRGDQPQHF | TGTGCCACCAGGGACAGGGGGGATCAGCCCCAGCATTTT
. | TRBJ1-6 | TRBV7-2 | . | CASSLAQGLNSPLHF | TGTGCCAGCAGCTTAGCGCAGGGACTTAATTCACCCCTCCACTTT
. | TRBJ1-5 | TRBV28 | . | CASSLGGLSNQPQHF | TGTGCCAGCAGTTTGGGGGGTCTTAGCAATCAGCCCCAGCATTTT
. | TRBJ1-4 | TRBV9 | . | CASSPPFDSEKLFF | TGTGCCAGCAGCCCTCCGTTTGACTCTGAAAAACTGTTTTTT
. | TRBJ2-7 | TRBV18 | . | CASSPTSSYEQYF | TGTGCCAGCTCACCAACTAGCTCCTACGAGCAGTACTTC
once | TRBJ2-7 | TRBV19 | . | CASSIDAAQGSSEQYF | TGTGCCAGTAGTATAGATGCAGCGCAGGGGAGTAGCGAGCAGTACTTC
. | TRBJ1-5 | TRBV30 | . | CAWSVRQSNQPQHF | TGTGCCTGGAGTGTCCGACAGAGCAATCAGCCCCAGCATTTT
. | TRBJ1-2 | TRBV27 | . | CASSLYGSYGYTF | TGTGCCAGCAGTTTATACGGTAGCTATGGCTACACCTTC
. | TRBJ1-2 | TRBV27 | . | CASSLGLNYGYTF | TGTGCCAGCAGTTTAGGACTTAACTATGGCTACACCTTC
medium-sized | TRBJ1-1 | TRBV19 | . | CASRSLSGNTEAFF | TGTGCCAGTAGATCACTCTCGGGTAACACTGAAGCTTTCTTT
. | TRBJ2-1 | TRBV6-1 | TRBD1 | CASSEARDRYQGYNEQFF | TGTGCCAGCAGTGAAGCAAGGGACAGGTACCAGGGATACAATGAGCAGTTCTTC
. | TRBJ1-1 | TRBV5-4 | TRBD1 | CASSSITGETEAFF | TGTGCCAGCAGTTCAATTACAGGGGAGACTGAAGCTTTCTTT
once | TRBJ2-1 | TRBV27 | TRBD2 | CASSLVLAGSNEQFF | TGTGCCAGCAGTTTAGTACTAGCGGGGAGCAATGAGCAGTTCTTC
. | TRBJ2-4 | TRBV5-5 | TRBD1 | CASSPLLRDRGAKNIQYF | TGTGCCAGCAGCCCTCTCCTCCGGGACAGGGGAGCCAAAAACATTCAGTACTTC
. | TRBJ1-1 | TRBV9 | TRBD1 | CASSPGGRTEAFF | TGTGCCAGCAGCCCAGGGGGGCGGACTGAAGCTTTCTTT
. | TRBJ1-1 | TRBV5-8 | . | CASNSAVNTEAFF | TGTGCCAGCAACTCCGCGGTGAACACTGAAGCTTTCTTT
. | TRBJ2-3 | TRBV10-1 | TRBD2 | CASSDLAGVPDTQYF | TGCGCCAGCAGCGACCTAGCGGGGGTTCCAGATACGCAGTATTTT
. | TRBJ2-2 | TRBV19 | . | CASSSQGHGELFF | TGTGCCAGTAGTTCACAGGGTCACGGGGAGCTGTTTTTT
. | TRBJ1-1 | TRBV5-5 | . | CASSPGHLELHTEAFF | TGTGCCAGCAGCCCGGGACATTTAGAGTTGCACACTGAAGCTTTCTTT
. | TRBJ1-2 | TRBV6-2/TRBV6-3 | . | CASSPPDYGYTF | TGTGCCAGCAGTCCCCCAGACTATGGCTACACCTTC
. | TRBJ2-7 | TRBV30 | TRBD1 | CAWRERDRGYEQYF | TGTGCCTGGAGGGAACGAGACAGGGGGTACGAGCAGTACTTC
. | TRBJ2-1 | TRBV23-1 | . | CASRPPRPLGGNEQFF | TGCGCCAGCAGACCCCCCCGACCGTTGGGGGGTAATGAGCAGTTCTTC